Presented here are 32 T cell receptor beta chains from one specimen sequenced in a study of early T cells in non-severe SARS-CoV-2 infection. TCRdb reprocessed the 5' RACE reads with MiXCR, giving one entry per CDR3 protein. Among tens of thousands of distinct CDR3 sequences, approximately 6.5% were seen once, and the ten largest hold 20%. The input for sequencing was whole blood, taken at baseline. The origin of the receptors is an adult who was a healthcare worker with PCR-confirmed SARS-CoV-2 infection or an uninfected control (not recorded which).

This clonotype has just a few counts. The chain links TRBV7-3 to TRBJ2-5, with D maybe TRBD2 (5 bases). In germline, CDR1 is SGHTA, CDR2 FQGTGA. Trimming stripped 1 base from V and 5 bases from J, with 11 bases between. This CDR3 spans 14 amino acids. CDR3 region: CASSLKLVRETQYF. The CDR3, as DNA: TGTGCCAGCAGCTTAAAACTAGTCCGGGAGACCCAGTACTTC.

This clonotype was recorded many times. The chain employs TRBV7-2 and TRBJ1-2; 7 nucleotides align to TRBD1. The CDR3 has 13 residues. The V and J ends lost 5 bases and 8 bases, in that order; junction bases with no gene match: 8. Germline CDR1 SGHTA, CDR2 FQGNSA. The CDR3 sequence is CASSATGVYGYTF. In nucleotides, the CDR3 is TGTGCCAGCAGCGCAACAGGGGTCTACGGCTACACCTTC.

This clonotype was found many times. The V and J genes are TRBV7-2 and TRBJ2-1; TRBD1 agrees at 7 bases. V was pared by 4 bases and J by 2 bases, with 5 bases of the junction left unmatched. The CDR3 runs 15 residues. The V gene's germline CDR1 is SGHTA and CDR2 FQGNSA. The CDR3 reads CASSSTGQTYNEQFF. CDR3 DNA: TGTGCCAGCAGCTCAACGGGACAGACCTACAATGAGCAGTTCTTC.

This clonotype has ten or more counts. The V gene is TRBV11-2, the J gene TRBJ1-4; D is undetermined. The germline CDR1 and CDR2 sequences are SGHAT and FQNNGV. This CDR3 is built from 13 residues. With 9 bases removed from V and 2 bases from J, the gap between germline ends came to 10 bases. As DNA, the CDR3 is TGTGCCAGTAAGGGTGTTACTAATGAAAAACTGTTTTTT. Translating gives CASKGVTNEKLFF. Complete variable domain (other parts from reference TRBV11-2 and TRBJ1-4): EAGVAQSPRYKIIEKRQSVAFWCNPISGHATLYWYQQILGQGPKLLIQFQNNGVVDDSQLPKDRFSAERLKGVDSTLKIQPAKLEDSAVYLCASKGVTNEKLFFGSGTQLSVL.

The chain is built from TRBV20-1 and TRBJ2-1; 9 bases agree with TRBD2. Germline lookup yields CDR1 DFQATT and CDR2 SNEGSKA (reference sequence). There are 17 residues in the CDR3. The junction had 16 bases not matched to a gene; V was cut back by 6 bases and J by 4 bases. DNA for the CDR3: TGCAGTGCCCAATCCGGGACTAGCAGCTTTTTATACAATGAGCAGTTCTTC. It translates to CSAQSGTSSFLYNEQFF.

This clonotype was picked up many times. V gene TRBV4-3 combines with J gene TRBJ1-4, with D possibly being TRBD1 (5 bases). Between the trimmed V and J ends, which lost 5 bases and 8 bases, there was a span of 18 bases. This CDR3 is 15 amino acids long. The germline CDR1 and CDR2 sequences are LGHNA and YSLEER. CDR3 sequence: CASSFQPRVGEKLFF. The CDR3 DNA follows: TGCGCCAGCAGCTTCCAACCCAGGGTAGGAGAAAAACTGTTTTTT.

The V and J genes are TRBV13 and TRBJ2-7; no definite D call. The V gene's germline CDR1 is PRHDT and CDR2 FYEKMQ (reference sequence). The germline V and J ends were trimmed by 2 bases and 6 bases, with 11 bases remaining between them. The CDR3 loop spans 13 amino acids. Written as DNA, the CDR3 is TGTGCCAGCAGCTTAAGGGTTGGGCGCGAGCAGTACTTC. Translation: CASSLRVGREQYF.

Ten or more counts support this clonotype. The chain is built from TRBV20-1 and TRBJ2-1, with 8 bases matching TRBD2. V gave up 4 bases and J gave up 2 bases; unmatched junction bases: 7. The CDR3 contains 15 residues. The germline V gene encodes CDR1 DFQATT and CDR2 SNEGSKA (reference sequence). CDR3 DNA sequence: TGCAGTGCTAAAATAGCGGGACTCACCTACAATGAGCAGTTCTTC. Its translation: CSAKIAGLTYNEQFF.

In its sample, this clonotype was seen a few times. The chain recombines TRBV28 with TRBJ2-7; no clear D. Trimming removed 5 bases from V and 3 bases from J, with 8 bases in between. The CDR3 spans 12 residues. Per the germline V gene, CDR1 is MDHEN and CDR2 is SYDVKM. The chain's CDR3 is CASSPSFYEQYF. DNA of the CDR3: TGTGCCAGCAGTCCGTCTTTCTACGAGCAGTACTTC.

This chain links TRBV6-6 with TRBJ2-3; 9 nucleotides line up with TRBD2. In germline, CDR1 is MNHNY, CDR2 SVGAGI (reference sequence). The CDR3 spans 16 residues. Losses at the gene ends were 8 bases for V and 4 bases for J; bases not matched to a gene: 13. CDR3 DNA: TGTGCCAGCGAAGAGGGGGCGGGAGGGCCGGCAGATACGCAGTATTTT. Translation gives CASEEGAGGPADTQYF.

This clonotype has a count of ten or more. The chain combines TRBV19 with TRBJ2-1, with D possibly being TRBD2 (6 bases). This CDR3 spans 16 amino acids. Germline V CDR1 and CDR2: LNHDA, SQIVND (reference sequence). Trimming removed 7 bases at V and 4 bases at J, with 20 bases between. In DNA form, the CDR3 reads TGTGCCAGTACCATCAGCACTTCCGGGGGTTACAATGAGCAGTTCTTC. This encodes CASTISTSGGYNEQFF.

This clonotype appeared a few times. The V call is TRBV20-1, the J call TRBJ2-6; D gene unclear. V shed 0 bases and J shed 2 bases, with 11 bases lying between them. The CDR3 consists of 16 residues. CDR1 DFQATT and CDR2 SNEGSKA come from the germline V gene (reference sequence). DNA for the CDR3: TGCAGTGCTAGAGATCGGCAAATACCTGGGGCCAACGTCCTGACTTTC. This encodes CSARDRQIPGANVLTF.

This clonotype was counted at least ten times. The chain couples TRBV11-2 to TRBJ2-7, with TRBD1 matching over 7 bases. V gave up 1 base and J gave up 0 bases; unmatched junction bases: 15. The CDR3 contains 19 residues. The germline V gene has CDR1 SGHAT and CDR2 FQNNGV. DNA of the CDR3: TGTGCCAGCAGCTTAGCTAACCGGGACAGACTTGATAACTCCTACGAGCAGTACTTC. Residues: CASSLANRDRLDNSYEQYF.

This clonotype occurred a few times. V and J are TRBV7-3 and TRBJ1-1; 7 bases are a match to TRBD1. There are 13 residues in the CDR3. Trimming at V came to 5 bases and at J to 2 bases, leaving 2 bases not matched to a gene. In germline, CDR1 is SGHTA, CDR2 FQGTGA. CDR3 coding DNA: TGTGCCAGCAGCCGACAGGGCAACACTGAAGCTTTCTTT. It codes for CASSRQGNTEAFF.

The chain has TRBV12-3 or TRBV12-4 and TRBJ2-7, with TRBD1 identical over 7 bases. The V segment lost 6 bases and the J segment 0 bases; nucleotides outside the gene matches: 2. The CDR3 runs to 13 residues. CDR3 sequence reads: CASRKGASYEQYF. In DNA form, the CDR3 reads TGTGCCAGCAGGAAGGGGGCCTCCTACGAGCAGTACTTC.

This clonotype showed up just a few times. The chain combines TRBV12-5 with TRBJ1-3; D not certain. The V end was cut by 6 bases, the J end by 11 bases, with 11 bases between. The length of the CDR3 is 11 residues. From germline, CDR1 is LGHNT and CDR2 FRNRAP. CDR3 sequence reads: CASGPLKPIYF. In DNA form, the CDR3 reads TGTGCTAGTGGCCCATTAAAACCCATATATTTT.

This clonotype was seen ten or more times. The chain joins TRBV7-9 to TRBJ2-5; TRBD1 aligns across 7 bases. CDR3 length: 15 residues. Unmatched junction bases numbered 13, after V lost 1 base and J lost 11 bases. Germline V gene lookup returns CDR1 SEHNR and CDR2 FQNEAQ (reference sequence). Here the CDR3 DNA reads TGTGCCAGCAGCTTAGGACAGGGCGGGCAAGCCCCACAGTACTTC. Translated, it gives CASSLGQGGQAPQYF. Full variable domain (outside the CDR3, taken from reference TRBV7-9 and TRBJ2-5): DTGVSQNPRHKITKRGQNVTFRCDPISEHNRLYWYRQTLGQGPEFLTYFQNEAQLEKSRLLSDRFSAERPKGSFSTLEIQRTEQGDSAMYLCASSLGQGGQAPQYFGPGTRLLVL.

This clonotype has at least ten counts. The V and J genes are TRBV7-9 and TRBJ1-3, with D perhaps matching TRBD1 (5 bases). V lost 4 bases and J 6 bases, leaving 22 bases between the germline ends. Germline V gives CDR1 SEHNR, CDR2 FQNEAQ (reference sequence). The CDR3 extends over 17 amino acids. The CDR3 sequence is CASSSKGVAGRANTIYF. The CDR3 DNA sequence: TGTGCCAGCAGCTCCAAGGGTGTGGCAGGGAGAGCAAACACCATATATTTT. Drawing the rest from reference TRBV7-9 and TRBJ1-3, the complete variable domain is DTGVSQNPRHKITKRGQNVTFRCDPISEHNRLYWYRQTLGQGPEFLTYFQNEAQLEKSRLLSDRFSAERPKGSFSTLEIQRTEQGDSAMYLCASSSKGVAGRANTIYFGEGSWLTVV.

Concerning this clonotype itself: A much larger clone is a single base away; this may be a read error. The rearrangement links TRBV6-2 or TRBV6-3 to TRBJ1-6; TRBD1 aligns across 9 bases. From germline, CDR1 is MNHEY and CDR2 SVGEGT. The CDR3 runs to 15 residues. The chain's CDR3 is CVSSEQGAEDSPPHF. CDR3 nucleotide sequence: TGTGTCAGCTCCGAACAGGGGGCTGAGGATTCACCCCCCCACTTT.

The sample holds many counts of this clonotype. The gene calls are TRBV30 and TRBJ2-7; the D gene is possibly TRBD2 (6 bases). V was pared by 3 bases and J by 0 bases, with 6 bases between. Germline CDR1 reads GTSNPN; CDR2 reads SVGIG (reference sequence). The CDR3 is 12 residues long. The CDR3 nucleotides are TGTGCCTGGAGGCGGGGCTCCTACGAGCAGTACTTC. This sequence encodes CAWRRGSYEQYF. Full variable domain (remainder filled in from reference TRBV30 and TRBJ2-7): SQTIHQWPATLVQPVGSPLSLECTVEGTSNPNLYWYRQAAGRGLQLLFYSVGIGQISSEVPQNLSASRPQDRQFILSSKKLLLSDSGFYLCAWRRGSYEQYFGPGTRLTVT.

This clonotype was detected many times. The chain is built from TRBV28 and TRBJ2-5; TRBD2 is a possible D gene (5 bases). Germline CDR1 MDHEN, CDR2 SYDVKM. The CDR3 consists of 14 residues. V lost 1 base and J lost 4, with 10 bases in between. In nucleotides, the CDR3 is TGTGCCAGCAGTTTATCGGGCAGCGGAGAGACCCAGTACTTC. Residues: CASSLSGSGETQYF.

This clonotype was counted only a few times. This chain joins TRBV30 and TRBJ2-5, with unresolved D. Germline CDR1 reads GTSNPN; CDR2 reads SVGIG (reference sequence). Trimming shortened V by 0 bases and J by 5 bases, and 7 bases separated the two germline ends. This CDR3 spans 12 amino acids. Here the CDR3 DNA reads TGTGCCTGGAGTGTACCAAGGGAGACCCAGTACTTC. Its protein product is CAWSVPRETQYF.

This clonotype appeared a few times. CDR3 in DNA: TGTGCCAGCAGTCTACAGGGGTCGACCAAAAACATTCAGTACTTC. Translating gives CASSLQGSTKNIQYF. The chain uses TRBV6-5 and TRBJ2-4, with 7 nucleotides matching TRBD1. The trim removed 5 bases at V and 2 bases at J, leaving 6 bases unmatched. The CDR3 consists of 15 residues. Germline CDR1 MNHEY, CDR2 SVGAGI.

The V call is TRBV4-3, the J call TRBJ2-1; 8 bases are shared with TRBD2. This CDR3 is 14 amino acids long. Germline V CDR1 and CDR2: LGHNA, YSLEER. Trimming at V came to 4 bases and at J to 5 bases, leaving 4 bases not matched to a gene. The CDR3, as DNA: TGCGCCAGCAGCCCCGGGAGGGTGGACAATGAGCAGTTCTTC. It encodes CASSPGRVDNEQFF.

Only a few counts were recorded for this clonotype. The chain combines TRBV9 with TRBJ1-5; no reliable D call. The length of the CDR3 is 15 residues. V was clipped by 4 bases and J by 1 base, with 12 bases between them. Per germline, CDR1 SGDLS and CDR2 YYNGEE. This CDR3 reads CASSPSADSNQPQHF. Written as DNA, the CDR3 is TGTGCCAGCAGCCCGTCTGCAGACAGCAATCAGCCCCAGCATTTT.

This clonotype was detected ten times or more. The chain joins TRBV6-2 or TRBV6-3 to TRBJ2-7; 7 nucleotides match TRBD1. J gave up 1 base and V 10 bases, and 10 bases lay outside the gene matches. The CDR3 has 14 amino acids. Germline V gene sequence: CDR1 MNHEY, CDR2 SVGEGT. The CDR3 sequence: CATETPDRSYEQYF. CDR3 DNA sequence: TGTGCCACCGAAACCCCGGACAGGTCCTACGAGCAGTACTTC.

This clonotype was counted only a few times. J is TRBJ2-3 and V is TRBV28, with 7 bases lining up with TRBD1. The trim removed 3 bases at V and 1 base at J, leaving 16 bases unmatched. Germline V CDR1 and CDR2: MDHEN, SYDVKM. This CDR3 comprises 19 residues. This CDR3 reads CASSFPRTGLYGGTDTQYF. The CDR3 DNA reads TGTGCCAGCAGTTTTCCCCGGACAGGCCTGTATGGGGGCACAGATACGCAGTATTTT.

This clonotype was counted between two and nine times. The chain couples TRBV4-2 to TRBJ1-3, with a possible D match to TRBD1 (5 bases). V was cut by 1 base and J by 0 bases, with 16 bases left in between. Germline V gene data show CDR1 as LGHNA and CDR2 as YNFKEQ. CDR3 length equals 18 residues. The CDR3 region is CASSQVAGGSPSGNTIYF. The DNA for the CDR3 is TGTGCCAGCAGCCAAGTAGCGGGGGGAAGCCCCTCTGGAAACACCATATATTTT.

In this sample, this clonotype turned up many times. V usage is TRBV10-3 and J usage is TRBJ2-6; 11 bases map to TRBD1. Germline V gene sequence: CDR1 ENHRY, CDR2 SYGVKD. This CDR3 is 17 amino acids long. Trimming removed 8 bases from V and 0 bases from J; junction bases left unmatched: 6. For the CDR3, the DNA is TGTGCCATCTCCAGGACAGGGGGCAGCTCTGGGGCCAACGTCCTGACTTTC. Translation: CAISRTGGSSGANVLTF.

In the case of this clonotype: A much more abundant neighbour one base away suggests this may be a read error. This chain uses TRBV4-3 with TRBJ2-3; D uncertain. There are 15 residues in the CDR3. Germline V gene lookup returns CDR1 LGHNA and CDR2 YSLEER. The V gene lost 0 bases and the J gene lost 5 bases, with 12 bases spanning the gap. The CDR3, as DNA: TGCGCCAGCAGCCAAGACATACTCCGCATAGATACGCAGTATTTT. This gives the protein CASSQDILRIDTQYF.

Concerning this clonotype: Germline and junction disagree at one end, which may indicate a read error. This chain links TRBV20-1 with TRBJ2-5, with no clear D. The CDR3 loop spans 13 amino acids. Germline V gives CDR1 DFQATT, CDR2 SNEGSKA (reference sequence). CDR3 residues: CSAREPYQETQYF. The CDR3 DNA reads as TGCAGTGCGAGAGAGCCGTACCAAGAGACCCAGTACTTC.

The V call is TRBV9, the J call TRBJ1-1; unclear D gene. This CDR3 has 13 amino acids. Trimming shortened V by 0 bases and J by 0 bases, and 3 bases separated the two germline ends. Germline V gene lookup returns CDR1 SGDLS and CDR2 YYNGEE. CDR3 sequence reads: CASSVAVNTEAFF. In DNA form, the CDR3 reads TGTGCCAGCAGCGTAGCAGTGAACACTGAAGCTTTCTTT.